These 25 T cell receptor beta chains were sequenced from one sample in a study of vaccination and CD4 T cells after COVID-19. Stated treatment: roughly ten-day PBMC culture with coronavirus spike peptide pools or control peptides (ViraFEST assay). The Oncomine TCR Beta short-read assay sequenced DNA from cultured CD4+ T cells. Each CDR3 protein gets one entry after TCRdb re-called the PCR reads with MiXCR. The data hold about 18,000 distinct CDR3 sequences, with roughly 45% observed a single time. These receptors' targets are unknown. The sequenced sample was CD4+ T cells from blood, cultured in vitro. These receptors all stem from a human donor who had recovered from COVID-19.

The chain combines TRBV10-3 with TRBJ2-7, with 8 bases aligning to TRBD2. The germline gives CDR1 ENHRY, CDR2 SYGVKD. CDR3 size: 12 residues. V shed 7 bases and J 5 bases; nucleotides not matched to a gene: 4. CDR3 coding DNA: TGTGCCATCAAAGAGCGGGAGAACGAGCAGTACTTC. Encoded protein: CAIKERENEQYF.

This clonotype was picked up one time. CDR3 DNA sequence: TGTGCCAGTAGTAGAGGACAGGGGGCGGTAGCCAAAAACATTCAGTACTTC. Protein sequence: CASSRGQGAVAKNIQYF. V and J are TRBV19 and TRBJ2-4; the match to TRBD1 covers 11 bases. From germline, CDR1 is LNHDA and CDR2 SQIVND (reference sequence). Unmatched junction bases numbered 5, after V lost 4 bases and J lost 0 bases. The CDR3 is 17 amino acids.

This chain links TRBV19 with TRBJ1-2; D may be TRBD1 (5 bases). Trimming pared 3 bases from V and 0 bases from J, leaving 11 bases between. The germline V gene has CDR1 LNHDA and CDR2 SQIVND (reference sequence). The CDR3 runs 15 residues. CDR3 coding DNA: TGTGCCAGTAGTATGGTGGGGACCTCTAACTATGGCTACACCTTC. As protein: CASSMVGTSNYGYTF.

The rearrangement uses TRBV7-6 and TRBJ1-1, with D perhaps TRBD1 (6 bases). Germline V gives CDR1 SGHVS, CDR2 FNYEAQ. The V and J ends lost 1 base and 0 bases respectively, with 9 bases between them. The CDR3 has 15 amino acids. CDR3 nucleotide sequence: TGTGCCAGCAGCTTAGTAGGGGGAATGAACACTGAAGCTTTCTTT. Protein: CASSLVGGMNTEAFF.

This clonotype showed up just a few times. This chain links TRBV5-4 with TRBJ2-2; possibly TRBD1 or TRBD2 for D (5 bases each). The length of the CDR3 is 16 residues. V was trimmed by 4 bases and J by 5 bases, leaving 18 bases between them. Germline V CDR1 and CDR2: SGHNT, YYREEE (reference sequence). The DNA for the CDR3 is TGTGCCAGCAGCCCTGCTGGGACCCCGGGGACCGGGGAGCTGTTTTTT. As protein: CASSPAGTPGTGELFF.

This rearrangement joins TRBV7-2 to TRBJ2-1, with TRBD2 as a possible D gene (6 bases). Germline V gene lookup returns CDR1 SGHTA and CDR2 FQGNSA. This CDR3 is built from 13 residues. Trimming removed 3 bases from V and 9 bases from J, with 12 bases in between. The CDR3 nucleotides read TGTGCCAGCAGCTTTCGACTAGTCAGTGAGCAGTTCTTC. Translated, it gives CASSFRLVSEQFF. The full variable domain, in which reference TRBV7-2 and TRBJ2-1 provide the parts outside the CDR3, is GAGVSQSPSNKVTEKGKDVELRCDPISGHTALYWYRQSLGQGLEFLIYFQGNSAPDKSGLPSDRFSAERTGGSVSTLTIQRTQQEDSAVYLCASSFRLVSEQFFGPGTRLTVL.

CDR3 residues: CASSSQGLGLGGADTQYF. In nucleotides, the CDR3 is TGTGCCAGCAGTTCTCAGGGGTTGGGGCTAGGAGGCGCAGATACGCAGTATTTT. The chain recombines TRBV12-3 or TRBV12-4 with TRBJ2-3, with D possibly TRBD1 on 6 matching bases. The CDR3 has 18 amino acids. With 4 bases removed from V and 4 bases from J, the gap between germline ends came to 24 bases.

This clonotype was recorded only once. The chain uses TRBV28 and TRBJ2-5; 13 bases are a match to TRBD2. Germline V gene sequence: CDR1 MDHEN, CDR2 SYDVKM. The CDR3 extends over 16 amino acids. V shed 0 bases, J shed 4 bases, and the junction held 2 bases outside the gene matches. CDR3 protein: CASSLWGLAGSETQYF. CDR3 nucleotide sequence: TGTGCCAGCAGTTTATGGGGACTAGCGGGATCAGAGACCCAGTACTTC. Complete variable domain (other parts from reference TRBV28 and TRBJ2-5): DVKVTQSSRYLVKRTGEKVFLECVQDMDHENMFWYRQDPGLGLRLIYFSYDVKMKEKGDIPEGYSVSREKKERFSLILESASTNQTSMYLCASSLWGLAGSETQYFGPGTRLLVL.

The chain has TRBV6-1 and TRBJ2-3, with a weak D call TRBD2 (5 bases). The CDR3 totals 11 residues. V lost 6 bases to trimming and J lost 5 bases, with 6 bases between them. CDR1 and CDR2 from the germline V gene are MNHNS and SASEGT. The CDR3, as DNA: TGTGCCAGCAGCGGACTAGATACGCAGTATTTT. This encodes CASSGLDTQYF.

This chain links TRBV20-1 with TRBJ2-1; D tentatively fits TRBD1 or TRBD2 (5 bases each). CDR1 DFQATT and CDR2 SNEGSKA come from the germline V gene (reference sequence). The CDR3 extends over 14 amino acids. V lost 7 bases and J 4 bases, leaving 17 bases between the germline ends. In DNA form, the CDR3 reads TGCAGTGGGTATCGGGGCACGGCATACAATGAGCAGTTCTTC. Translation: CSGYRGTAYNEQFF.

J is TRBJ2-7 and V is TRBV30; no reliable D call. Trimming cost V 0 bases and J 0 bases, with 12 bases left between them. The CDR3 runs 15 residues. Germline V CDR1 and CDR2: GTSNPN, SVGIG (reference sequence). CDR3 sequence (DNA): TGTGCCTGGAGTGTATGGTACTCCACCTCCTACGAGCAGTACTTC. Translation gives CAWSVWYSTSYEQYF.

The chain couples TRBV19 to TRBJ2-5; TRBD1 agrees at 11 bases. The CDR3 runs 16 residues. With 3 bases clipped from V and 1 base from J, the junction kept 4 bases outside the gene matches. Germline V gene data show CDR1 as LNHDA and CDR2 as SQIVND (reference sequence). The CDR3 bases are TGTGCCAGTAGTATCGGTGGGACAGGGGGCCAAGAGACCCAGTACTTC. Amino acid sequence: CASSIGGTGGQETQYF.

This chain joins TRBV4-2 and TRBJ2-3, with 8 bases matching TRBD1. The CDR3 spans 16 residues. V was clipped by 1 base and J by 0 bases; unmatched bases: 3. The V gene's germline CDR1 is LGHNA and CDR2 YNFKEQ. The CDR3 DNA is TGTGCCAGCAGCCAAGTGGGACAGGCCAGCACAGATACGCAGTATTTT. It yields the protein CASSQVGQASTDTQYF.

The chain is built from TRBV7-9 and TRBJ2-7; unclear D gene. This CDR3 is built from 16 residues. Between the trimmed V and J ends, which lost 3 bases and 1 base, there was a span of 16 bases. CDR1 and CDR2 (germline): SEHNR, FQNEAQ (reference sequence). The DNA of the CDR3 is TGTGCCAGCAGCTTCGGCCCACCAGGCCTGTCCTACGAGCAGTACTTC. Translating gives CASSFGPPGLSYEQYF.

This clonotype has a handful of counts. V is TRBV19 and J is TRBJ1-2, with 10 bases lining up with TRBD1. CDR3 length: 15 residues. Germline V CDR1 and CDR2: LNHDA, SQIVND (reference sequence). V was pared by 3 bases and J by 1 base, with 2 bases of the junction left unmatched. The CDR3 DNA sequence: TGTGCCAGTAGTATGGGGACAGGGGATAACTATGGCTACACCTTC. Its translation: CASSMGTGDNYGYTF.

The J gene is TRBJ1-2, the V gene TRBV10-1; TRBD1 might be the D (6 bases). The CDR3 sequence is 13 residues long. Per the germline V gene, CDR1 is WNHNN and CDR2 is SYGVQD (reference sequence). Trimming took 5 bases from V and 6 from J, leaving 13 bases between them. This chain's CDR3 is CASSPSGGNGYTF. The CDR3 nucleotides read TGCGCCAGCAGTCCGTCGGGGGGCAATGGCTACACCTTC.

The gene calls are TRBV19 and TRBJ2-3, with TRBD1 matching 8 bases. Germline lookup yields CDR1 LNHDA and CDR2 SQIVND (reference sequence). This CDR3 contains 14 residues. V shed 1 base and J 7 bases; nucleotides not matched to a gene: 4. The CDR3 reads CASSIGQGTNTQYF. The DNA of the CDR3 is TGTGCCAGTAGTATAGGACAGGGGACAAATACGCAGTATTTT.

This clonotype was seen a handful of times. One end of the junction varies from germline; a read error may be responsible. The chain carries TRBV20-1 and TRBJ1-2; D possibly corresponds to TRBD1 (5 bases). This CDR3 spans 13 amino acids. Germline values: CDR1 DFQATT, CDR2 SNEGSKA (reference sequence). CDR3 protein: CSARGAREKFGAF. CDR3 DNA sequence: TGCAGTGCCCGGGGAGCCAGGGAGAAATTCGGGGCCTTC.

The rearrangement links TRBV6-1 to TRBJ2-3; TRBD1 might be the D (5 bases). In germline, CDR1 is MNHNS, CDR2 SASEGT. The CDR3 extends over 14 amino acids. V lost 2 bases to trimming and J lost 7 bases, with 13 bases between them. CDR3 in amino acids: CASSEKGLSNTQYF. The CDR3 coding sequence is TGTGCCAGCAGTGAAAAGGGGCTGAGCAATACGCAGTATTTT.

In regard to this clonotype: The junction shows a germline mismatch at one end, possibly a read error. This chain joins TRBV20-1 and TRBJ2-2, with TRBD1 matching 7 bases. The CDR3 runs to 16 residues. Germline V gives CDR1 DFQATT, CDR2 SNEGSKA (reference sequence). CDR3 bases: TGCAGTGCGAGAGGCCCCGGGACAGTTAACACCGGGGAGCTGTTTTTT. Translating gives CSARGPGTVNTGELFF.

This clonotype was found a few times. V gene TRBV20-1 combines with J gene TRBJ1-1, with D perhaps TRBD1 (6 bases). Trimming removed 0 bases at V and 0 bases at J, with 17 bases between. The germline V gene has CDR1 DFQATT and CDR2 SNEGSKA (reference sequence). The CDR3 is 17 amino acids. The CDR3 coding sequence is TGCAGTGCTAGAGATCTTAAAGGGGGGACCATGAACACTGAAGCTTTCTTT. Translating it yields CSARDLKGGTMNTEAFF.

This clonotype qualifies as medium-sized (0.01 to 0.1%). This chain links TRBV18 with TRBJ1-1; 9 bases map to TRBD1. Trimming removed 2 bases from V and 6 bases from J; junction bases left unmatched: 4. Germline assignment: CDR1 KGHSH and CDR2 LQKENI. This CDR3 is built from 14 residues. CDR3 DNA sequence: TGTGCCAGCTCACCAGGGACAGGGCGCCCTGAAGCTTTCTTT. Amino acids: CASSPGTGRPEAFF.

This chain uses TRBV7-9 with TRBJ1-2; 7 bases line up with TRBD1. The CDR3 has 14 amino acids. Germline lookup yields CDR1 SEHNR and CDR2 FQNEAQ (reference sequence). V trimming: 5 bases; J trimming: 4 bases; junction bases outside the gene matches: 7. The CDR3 here is CASSPRSGGYGYTF. DNA of the CDR3: TGTGCCAGCAGCCCTCGGTCAGGGGGCTATGGCTACACCTTC.

The chain combines TRBV24-1 with TRBJ2-3, with 10 bases lining up with TRBD2. V lost 4 bases, J lost 4 bases, and 7 bases stayed unmatched. CDR1 is KGHDR and CDR2 is SFDVKD in the germline V gene. This CDR3 spans 16 amino acids. CDR3 sequence (DNA): TGTGCCACCAGTGACCCAGTAGCGGGAGGAGCAGATACGCAGTATTTT. Translated, it gives CATSDPVAGGADTQYF.

This chain connects TRBV24-1 to TRBJ2-2, with 7 bases identical to TRBD2. The ends lost 3 bases at V and 6 bases at J; junction bases unmatched: 9. The CDR3 is 16 residues long. Germline-derived CDR1 and CDR2 are KGHDR and SFDVKD. DNA of the CDR3: TGTGCCACCAGTGATGAGGGACTGGGGAGGGCCGGGGAGCTGTTTTTT. It specifies CATSDEGLGRAGELFF.